The 26 T cell receptor beta chains below come from one sample, sequenced in a study of blood T cell repertoires in COVID-19 (dated by TCRdb to the early 2020s). Library method: the immunoSEQ multiplex PCR assay. TCRdb holds this immuneACCESS table with in-frame rearrangements only. Some clones are missing; in checked studies, unresolved V genes explain under half, and the rest has no known cause. This sample has roughly 200,000 clones in its table, and around four fifths of those were observed once. The leading ten clones occupy more than 6.5% of the sample. The sequenced material came from peripheral blood. The receptors come from a man between 40 and 49 years old with active or convalescent COVID-19.

There are a few counts of this clone. The CDR3 sequence: CASSEELAGAVEQYF. For the CDR3, the DNA is TGTGCCAGCAGTGAAGAACTAGCGGGAGCGGTCGAGCAGTACTTC. The V call is TRBV2, the J call TRBJ2-7, with TRBD2 matching 11 bases. The length of the CDR3 is 15 residues. Trimming cost V 1 base and J 6 bases; bases outside gene matches: 5. The germline V gene encodes CDR1 SNHLY and CDR2 FYNNEI.

The genes are TRBV7-3 and TRBJ2-1; no clear D gene. CDR3 length equals 15 residues. The ends were cut back, 5 bases at V and 4 bases at J, with 15 bases in the middle. The germline gives CDR1 SGHTA, CDR2 FQGTGA. DNA for the CDR3: TGTGCCAGCAGCGGCGCTAGTGCTGTTTACAATGAGCAGTTCTTC. Translated: CASSGASAVYNEQFF.

The chain couples TRBV28 to TRBJ2-2; TRBD1 agrees at 8 bases. The junction had 1 base not matched to a gene; V was cut back by 7 bases and J by 3 bases. The germline V gene encodes CDR1 MDHEN and CDR2 SYDVKM. This CDR3 region has 13 residues. The CDR3 reads CASNRGYTGELFF. The CDR3 nucleotides are TGTGCCAGCAACAGGGGGTACACCGGGGAGCTGTTTTTT. The variable domain in full, completed from reference TRBV28 and TRBJ2-2, reads DVKVTQSSRYLVKRTGEKVFLECVQDMDHENMFWYRQDPGLGLRLIYFSYDVKMKEKGDIPEGYSVSREKKERFSLILESASTNQTSMYLCASNRGYTGELFFGEGSRLTVL.

DNA for the CDR3: TGTGCCAGCTCTCGGATGGGACAGAACACTGAAGCTTTCTTT. Translating gives CASSRMGQNTEAFF. V gene TRBV18 combines with J gene TRBJ1-1; possibly TRBD1 for D (6 bases). Deletions cut 6 bases from V and 1 base from J, with 12 bases between. CDR1 is KGHSH, CDR2 LQKENI, per germline. The CDR3 is 14 amino acids.

The count of this clone is one. The V gene is TRBV19, the J gene TRBJ2-3; 9 bases are shared with TRBD2. The V gene end was trimmed by 6 bases and the J gene end by 6 bases; junction bases not matched to a gene: 10. CDR1 and CDR2 from the germline V gene are LNHDA and SQIVND (reference sequence). The CDR3 is made up of 15 amino acids. CDR3 loop: CASSLKAGGLDTQYF. For the CDR3, the DNA is TGTGCCAGTAGCCTGAAGGCGGGAGGGTTGGATACGCAGTATTTT.

The rearrangement uses TRBV6-5 and TRBJ1-2; D is unresolved. The CDR3 covers 13 residues. V lost 10 bases and J lost 5, with 17 bases in between. Germline V lookup: CDR1 MNHEY, CDR2 SVGAGI. The CDR3 reads CATRERAAYGYTF. Here the CDR3 DNA reads TGTGCCACGAGAGAGAGGGCCGCTTATGGCTACACCTTC.

The rearrangement uses TRBV30 and TRBJ1-4; D call uncertain. Germline-derived CDR1 and CDR2 are GTSNPN and SVGIG (reference sequence). The V end was cut by 2 bases, the J end by 7 bases, with 11 bases between. The CDR3 spans 13 residues. CDR3: CAWSLNSGEKLFF. The CDR3 nucleotides are TGTGCCTGGAGTTTAAACAGCGGTGAAAAACTGTTTTTT.

This rearrangement joins TRBV6-5 to TRBJ1-5; perhaps TRBD1 as D (6 bases). The V gene's germline CDR1 is MNHEY and CDR2 SVGAGI. The ends were cut back, 6 bases at V and 1 base at J, with 13 bases in the middle. This CDR3 has 15 amino acids. CDR3 coding DNA: TGTGCCAGCAGCCGATCAACAGGGAGCAATCAGCCCCAGCATTTT. The encoded protein is CASSRSTGSNQPQHF.

The gene calls are TRBV9 and TRBJ2-2; 11 bases line up with TRBD2. CDR1 and CDR2 (germline): SGDLS, YYNGEE. This CDR3 has 15 residues. Germline trimming cut 4 bases from V and 3 bases from J; bases unmatched to any gene: 2. CDR3 nucleotide sequence: TGTGCCAGCAGCCTAGCGGGGGGTGACACCGGGGAGCTGTTTTTT. Encoded protein: CASSLAGGDTGELFF.

This clone appeared a few times. The V gene is TRBV7-9, the J gene TRBJ2-7; TRBD1 is a possible D gene (5 bases). The CDR3 totals 13 residues. Trimming shortened V by 5 bases and J by 3 bases, and 11 bases separated the two germline ends. CDR1 SEHNR and CDR2 FQNEAQ come from the germline V gene (reference sequence). The CDR3 loop is CASSPRQNYEQYF. In DNA, the CDR3 is TGTGCCAGCAGCCCTCGACAGAACTACGAGCAGTACTTC.

The chain is built from TRBV5-4 and TRBJ1-2, with no clear D. Germline V CDR1 and CDR2: SGHNT, YYREEE (reference sequence). This CDR3 spans 15 amino acids. The germline V and J ends were trimmed by 4 bases and 4 bases, with 17 bases remaining between them. DNA of the CDR3: TGTGCCAGCAGCGACCAACAAAGCCCAGGCTATGGCTACACCTTC. It specifies CASSDQQSPGYGYTF. The variable domain in full, completed from reference TRBV5-4 and TRBJ1-2, reads ETGVTQSPTHLIKTRGQQVTLRCSSQSGHNTVSWYQQALGQGPQFIFQYYREEENGRGNFPPRFSGLQFPNYSSELNVNALELDDSALYLCASSDQQSPGYGYTFGSGTRLTVV.

The chain has TRBV11-2 and TRBJ2-1; TRBD2 is a possible D gene (6 bases). Germline V gene data show CDR1 as SGHAT and CDR2 as FQNNGV. V gave up 5 bases and J gave up 15 bases, with 20 bases separating them. There are 13 residues in the CDR3. Here the CDR3 reads CASSLRRREFAFF. For the CDR3, the DNA is TGTGCCAGCAGCCTGAGGCGTCGGGAGTTCGCGTTCTTC.

CDR3 nucleotides: TGTGCCTGGAGTGTACGACAGGGCGCTGAAGCTTTCTTT. This sequence encodes CAWSVRQGAEAFF. The chain is built from TRBV30 and TRBJ1-1, with 7 positions matching TRBD1. The CDR3 has 13 residues. J lost 6 bases, V lost 0 bases, and 4 bases had no gene match. Germline lookup yields CDR1 GTSNPN and CDR2 SVGIG (reference sequence).

CDR3 coding DNA: TGTGCCAGCAGGCCTGGACAGTTAAATTCACCCCTCCACTTT. Protein product: CASRPGQLNSPLHF. V usage is TRBV6-5 and J usage is TRBJ1-6; TRBD1 is a possible D gene (6 bases). The germline V and J ends were trimmed by 6 bases and 7 bases, with 13 bases remaining between them. The CDR3 is made up of 14 amino acids. Germline V gene lookup returns CDR1 MNHEY and CDR2 SVGAGI.

The chain recombines TRBV27 with TRBJ1-2, with no clear D. This CDR3 has 15 amino acids. Germline assignment: CDR1 MNHEY and CDR2 SMNVEV (reference sequence). V lost 4 bases and J lost 7, with 19 bases in between. The CDR3 DNA reads TGTGCCAGCAGTTCGATCCCCCACACGGGTCGTGGCTACACCTTC. Its translation: CASSSIPHTGRGYTF.

The chain has TRBV29-1 and TRBJ1-2; D not resolved. This CDR3 spans 12 amino acids. The V gene's germline CDR1 is SQVTM and CDR2 ANQGSEA. V lost 4 bases to trimming and J lost 6 bases, with 12 bases between them. The CDR3 is CSVVSGYNGYTF. CDR3 in DNA: TGCAGCGTTGTGTCGGGGTACAATGGCTACACCTTC. Combining the CDR3 with reference TRBV29-1 and TRBJ1-2 gives the whole variable domain SAVISQKPSRDICQRGTSLTIQCQVDSQVTMMFWYRQQPGQSLTLIATANQGSEATYESGFVIDKFPISRPNLTFSTLTVSNMSPEDSSIYLCSVVSGYNGYTFGSGTRLTVV.

This chain connects TRBV3-1 (or the pseudogene TRBV3-2) to TRBJ1-5; unclear D gene. The CDR3 runs 14 residues. The V gene's germline CDR1 is LGHDT and CDR2 YNNKEL (reference sequence). The V end was cut by 5 bases, the J end by 3 bases, with 11 bases between. The CDR3 is CASSSRDINQPQHF. As DNA, the CDR3 is TGTGCCAGCAGCTCCCGGGATATCAATCAGCCCCAGCATTTT.

This chain joins TRBV19 and TRBJ1-1; weak D call: TRBD1 (5 bases). The CDR3 covers 13 residues. The germline CDR1 and CDR2 sequences are LNHDA and SQIVND (reference sequence). The V end lost 9 bases, the J end lost 4 bases, and 15 bases lay between the germline ends. The CDR3 nucleotides read TGTGCCAGCTCGGAGACAGTCATCACTGAAGCTTTCTTT. Translating it yields CASSETVITEAFF.

This clone was recorded only once. The CDR3 loop reads CASSSRTNSRTEAFF. CDR3 DNA sequence: TGTGCCAGCTCATCGCGGACTAACAGCCGGACTGAAGCTTTCTTT. The chain joins TRBV18 to TRBJ1-1, with no clear D. The CDR3 runs 15 residues. Germline assignment: CDR1 KGHSH and CDR2 LQKENI. Trimming left V 5 bases short and J 5 bases short, with 18 bases between.

The V gene is TRBV30, the J gene TRBJ2-2, with D unclear. Between the trimmed V and J ends, which lost 3 bases and 5 bases, there was a span of 13 bases. The CDR3 loop spans 14 amino acids. Per germline, CDR1 GTSNPN and CDR2 SVGIG (reference sequence). CDR3 DNA sequence: TGTGCCTGGAGGTTGAGTCTACGGACCGGGGAGCTGTTTTTT. Its protein product is CAWRLSLRTGELFF. Using reference TRBV30 and TRBJ2-2 for the parts outside the CDR3, the full variable domain is SQTIHQWPATLVQPVGSPLSLECTVEGTSNPNLYWYRQAAGRGLQLLFYSVGIGQISSEVPQNLSASRPQDRQFILSSKKLLLSDSGFYLCAWRLSLRTGELFFGEGSRLTVL.

The CDR3 nucleotides are TGTGCCAGCAGCGAGCCCGGGATCTCTGGAAACACCATATATTTT. It is translated as CASSEPGISGNTIYF. This sequence joins TRBV6-4 and TRBJ1-3; the D is unclear. CDR1 and CDR2 (germline): MRHNA, SNTAGT. The CDR3 runs to 15 residues. Between the trimmed V and J ends, which lost 6 bases and 0 bases, there was a span of 12 bases.

The V and J genes are TRBV18 and TRBJ1-4; D is ambiguous. The germline V and J ends were trimmed by 3 bases and 3 bases, with 11 bases remaining between them. This CDR3 contains 15 residues. Germline V gene sequence: CDR1 KGHSH, CDR2 LQKENI. CDR3 in DNA: TGTGCCAGCTCACCCCCGTCTAAACCTAATGAAAAACTGTTTTTT. The encoded protein is CASSPPSKPNEKLFF.

This clone came up once. The V gene is TRBV4-1, the J gene TRBJ2-3; TRBD1 matches at 8 bases. J lost 5 bases, V lost 2 bases, and 3 bases had no gene match. The V gene's germline CDR1 is MGHRA and CDR2 YSYEKL. The CDR3 covers 14 residues. The CDR3 nucleotides read TGCGCCAGCAGCCAACAGGGGGCGTTAGATACGCAGTATTTT. Protein product: CASSQQGALDTQYF.

This clone was seen a single time. The gene calls are TRBV28 and TRBJ2-3; TRBD1 matches at 10 bases. CDR1 and CDR2 (germline): MDHEN, SYDVKM. The J segment lost 2 bases and the V segment lost 8 bases, leaving 1 base of the junction unmatched. This CDR3 is 13 amino acids long. The CDR3 coding sequence is TGTGCCAGCGGGACAGGGGACACAGATACGCAGTATTTT. It yields the protein CASGTGDTDTQYF.

V usage is TRBV11-2 and J usage is TRBJ2-2, with 9 positions matching TRBD2. V was clipped by 1 base and J by 6 bases; unmatched bases: 0. Germline V gene data show CDR1 as SGHAT and CDR2 as FQNNGV. This CDR3 contains 14 residues. The CDR3 reads CASSLGLAAGELFF. The CDR3 region has the DNA TGTGCCAGCAGCTTAGGACTAGCGGCCGGGGAGCTGTTTTTT. Combining the CDR3 with reference TRBV11-2 and TRBJ2-2 gives the whole variable domain EAGVAQSPRYKIIEKRQSVAFWCNPISGHATLYWYQQILGQGPKLLIQFQNNGVVDDSQLPKDRFSAERLKGVDSTLKIQPAKLEDSAVYLCASSLGLAAGELFFGEGSRLTVL.

This clone was recorded only once. The J gene is TRBJ2-7, the V gene TRBV5-3; 7 nucleotides line up with TRBD1. TRBV5-3 carries the ORF label, with uncertain function. The CDR3 has 15 residues. V gave up 6 bases and J gave up 3 bases; unmatched junction bases: 12. CDR3 in amino acids: CARITVMGQSYEQYF. CDR3 nucleotide sequence: TGTGCCAGAATAACGGTGATGGGACAGAGCTACGAGCAGTACTTC.